The clone carrying this T cell receptor (beta chain) was seen repeatedly, ten times or more. Its specificity is not known. This entry belongs to a study of early T cells in non-severe SARS-CoV-2 infection. Study-level background: Unpaired chains resulted from sequencing bulk RNA of unsorted whole blood.

This CDR3 contains 12 residues. Germline values: CDR1 SGHDN, CDR2 FVKESK. The ends were cut back, 1 base at V and 10 bases at J, with 11 bases in the middle. Overall study results and limits: Comparison of clonotypes with VDJdb favored anti-spike CD8 responses while missing private and CD4 specificities.

Via MiXCR, TCRdb re-called the 5' RACE reads, giving one row per CDR3 protein. The sample shows 26,000 or so distinct CDR3 sequences, under 5.5% of them seen only once. Source: whole blood, taken at baseline. The chain employs TRBV14 and TRBJ2-7; possibly TRBD2 for D (6 bases). This receptor was identified in an adult who was a healthcare worker with PCR-confirmed SARS-CoV-2 infection or an uninfected control (not recorded which). The DNA for the CDR3 is TGTGCCAGCAGCCAAGTCGGGACTGTACAGTACTTC. It specifies CASSQVGTVQYF.